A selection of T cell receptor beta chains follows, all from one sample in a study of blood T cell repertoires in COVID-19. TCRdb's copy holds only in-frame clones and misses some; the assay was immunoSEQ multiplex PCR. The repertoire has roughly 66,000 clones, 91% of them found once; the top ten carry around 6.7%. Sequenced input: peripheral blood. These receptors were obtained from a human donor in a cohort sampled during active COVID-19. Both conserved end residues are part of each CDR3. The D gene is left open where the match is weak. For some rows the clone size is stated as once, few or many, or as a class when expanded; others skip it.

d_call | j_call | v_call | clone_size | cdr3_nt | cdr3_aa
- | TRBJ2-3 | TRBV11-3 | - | TGTGCCAGCAGCTTAGATCCAGGGACAGATACGCAGTATTTT | CASSLDPGTDTQYF
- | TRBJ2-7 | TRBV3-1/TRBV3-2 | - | TGTGCCAGCAGACAGGCCTACGAGCAGTACTTC | CASRQAYEQYF
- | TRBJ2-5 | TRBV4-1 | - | TGCGCCAGCAGCCAAGATGCTTCCGGGTACCAAGAGACCCAGTACTTC | CASSQDASGYQETQYF
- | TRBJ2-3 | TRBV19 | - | TGTGCCAGTAAGGAGGGGTTCACAGATACGCAGTATTTT | CASKEGFTDTQYF
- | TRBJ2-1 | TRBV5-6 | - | TGTGCCAGCAGCTTGGGGGGCGGTGAGCAGTTCTTC | CASSLGGGEQFF
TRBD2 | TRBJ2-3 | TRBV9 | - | TGTGCCAGCAGCTGGGGGGGTAGCACAGATACGCAGTATTTT | CASSWGGSTDTQYF
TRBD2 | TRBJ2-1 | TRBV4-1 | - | TGCGCCAGCAGCCAAGGGCGGGAGGGCCCCCAGTTCTTC | CASSQGREGPQFF
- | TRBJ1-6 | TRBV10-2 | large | TGCGCCAGCAGTGATAACCCCCGGGATAATTCACCCCTCCACTTT | CASSDNPRDNSPLHF
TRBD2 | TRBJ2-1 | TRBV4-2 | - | TGTGCCAGCAGCCCCCGCTTAGGGGCTAGCGGCCTCTACTCCTACAATGAGCAGTTCTTC | CASSPRLGASGLYSYNEQFF
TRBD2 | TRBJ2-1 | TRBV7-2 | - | TGTGCCAGCAGCTTACCCCGGACTAGCGGGAGTGAGCAGTTCTTC | CASSLPRTSGSEQFF
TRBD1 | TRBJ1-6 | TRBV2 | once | TGTGCCAGCAGGGCTGGACAGGGGAATAATTCACCCCTCCACTTT | CASRAGQGNNSPLHF
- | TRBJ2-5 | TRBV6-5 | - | TGTGCCAGCAGTAATACGTGGGGCGGAGAGACCCAGTACTTC | CASSNTWGGETQYF
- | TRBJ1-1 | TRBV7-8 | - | TGTGCCAGCAGCTTAGGCGCGGGGGCGTGGACTGAAGCTTTCTTT | CASSLGAGAWTEAFF
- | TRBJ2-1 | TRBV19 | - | TGTGCCAGTAGTCGGGCGGGAAATCCCTCCTCCTACAATGAGCAGTTCTTC | CASSRAGNPSSYNEQFF
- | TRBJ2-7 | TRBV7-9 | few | TGTGCCAGCAGGCCGACAGGCCAGGGGAAGTACGAGCAGTACTTC | CASRPTGQGKYEQYF
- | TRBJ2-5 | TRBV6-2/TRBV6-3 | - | TGTGCCAGCAGTTACGTCGGGGAGCCCCAAGAGACCCAGTACTTC | CASSYVGEPQETQYF
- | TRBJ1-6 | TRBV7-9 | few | TGTGCCAGCAGCTTTAGTAATTCACCCCTCCACTTT | CASSFSNSPLHF
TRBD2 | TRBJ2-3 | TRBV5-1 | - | TGCGCCAGCAGCGTATCTAGCGGGGGGAGCACAGATACGCAGTATTTT | CASSVSSGGSTDTQYF
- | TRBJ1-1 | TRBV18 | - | TGTGCCAGCTCACCACCCGGCGGGAACACTGAAGCTTTCTTT | CASSPPGGNTEAFF
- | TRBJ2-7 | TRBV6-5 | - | TGTGCCAGCACCGGGACTCTCAGCTCCTACGAGCAGTACTTC | CASTGTLSSYEQYF
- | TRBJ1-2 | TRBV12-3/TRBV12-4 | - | TGTGCCAGCAAGCGGGGGATGGGCGGCTACACCTTC | CASKRGMGGYTF
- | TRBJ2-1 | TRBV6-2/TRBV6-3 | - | TGTGCCAGCAGTTACTACCTGGGCGGGATATCCTACAATGAGCAGTTCTTC | CASSYYLGGISYNEQFF
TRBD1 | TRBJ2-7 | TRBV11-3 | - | TGTGCCAGCAGCTACGGGGGACAGGGGACCTACGAGCAGTACTTC | CASSYGGQGTYEQYF
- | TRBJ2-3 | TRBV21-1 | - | TGTGCCAGCAGCAAGCCAGGAGCTAGCGGACCCTCCACAGATACGCAGTATTTT | CASSKPGASGPSTDTQYF
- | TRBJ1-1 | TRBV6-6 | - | TGTGCCAGCAGCGAGGCTCAGAGGGACACTGAAGCTTTCTTT | CASSEAQRDTEAFF
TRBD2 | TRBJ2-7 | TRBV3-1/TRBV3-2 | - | TGTGCCAGCAGCCATGTCCCTAGCGGGAGCCACTTTGAGCAGTACTTC | CASSHVPSGSHFEQYF
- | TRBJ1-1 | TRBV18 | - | TGTGCCAGCTCACCTACCGTTTCGGACAGCTTGAACACTGAAGCTTTCTTT | CASSPTVSDSLNTEAFF
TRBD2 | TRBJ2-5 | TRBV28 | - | TGTGCCAGCAGTTTAGCTAGCGGCCCGAAAGAGACCCAGTACTTC | CASSLASGPKETQYF
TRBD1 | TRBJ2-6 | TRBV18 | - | TGTGCCAGCTCCCCACCACCGGGACAGGGACCCGCTGGGGCCAACGTCCTGACTTTC | CASSPPPGQGPAGANVLTF
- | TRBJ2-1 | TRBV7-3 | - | TGTGCCAGCAGCCTAACGGGTGGGGCCGGTGTCCTCAATGAGCAGTTCTTC | CASSLTGGAGVLNEQFF
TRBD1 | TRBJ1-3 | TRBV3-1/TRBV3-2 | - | TGTGCCAGCAGCCAAGATCCGCGTGAGGCCGAGCCGGGACAGCGTACCAACACCATATATTTT | CASSQDPREAEPGQRTNTIYF
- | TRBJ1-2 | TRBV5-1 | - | TGCGCCAGCAGCTTGGGCCTTAGCGGGGTAGACTATGGCTACACCTTC | CASSLGLSGVDYGYTF